These 7 T cell receptor beta chains originate from one sample sequenced in a study of T cells in Graves' hyperthyroidism and ophthalmopathy. Amplified TCR beta CDR3 regions came from RNA transcripts. Carried out on the TCR CDR3, a first-round RT-PCR used the HTBI primer set. TCRdb called the multiplex PCR reads again in MiXCR, with one record for every CDR3 protein. The repertoire holds roughly 280,000 distinct CDR3 sequences, with 22% as singletons. Material for sequencing was blood. All receptors derive from a man aged 25-45 years with Graves' ophthalmopathy.

This clonotype was counted at least ten times. J is TRBJ2-1 and V is TRBV11-3, with 8 nucleotides matching TRBD1. J lost 9 bases, V lost 5 bases, and 9 bases had no gene match. From germline, CDR1 is SGHNT and CDR2 YENEEA. This CDR3 spans 14 amino acids. In nucleotides, the CDR3 is TGTGCCAGCAGCCAGGACAGGGTTGTGGTTGAGCAGTTCTTC. Translating it yields CASSQDRVVVEQFF.

The chain uses TRBV28 and TRBJ2-3, with 13 bases that match TRBD2. With V trimmed by 3 bases and J by 4 bases, 7 bases remained unmatched. Germline CDR1 and CDR2: MDHEN and SYDVKM. The CDR3 totals 17 residues. The CDR3 protein is CASSFGLAGVVADTQYF. The CDR3, as DNA: TGTGCCAGCAGTTTCGGACTAGCGGGAGTGGTGGCAGATACGCAGTATTTT.

The gene calls are TRBV5-8 and TRBJ2-3; 8 positions match TRBD2. Per germline, CDR1 SGHTS and CDR2 YDEGEE. This CDR3 has 12 residues. V lost 1 base to trimming and J lost 8 bases; unmatched junction nucleotides: 0. The CDR3 reads CASSLTSGTQYF. The CDR3 coding sequence is TGTGCCAGCAGCTTGACTAGCGGTACGCAGTATTTT.

This clonotype was observed a few times. This chain joins TRBV14 and TRBJ1-2, with D possibly being TRBD1 (5 bases). V was clipped by 1 base and J by 4 bases, with 10 bases between them. The germline CDR1 and CDR2 sequences are SGHDN and FVKESK. The CDR3 loop spans 14 amino acids. The CDR3 DNA reads TGTGCCAGCAGCCAAGCCAGGGTACCCTATGGCTACACCTTC. Its translation: CASSQARVPYGYTF.

This rearrangement joins TRBV5-4 to TRBJ2-7; D is perhaps TRBD1 or TRBD2 (5 bases each). Germline CDR1 and CDR2: SGHNT and YYREEE (reference sequence). With 3 bases removed from V and 3 bases from J, the gap between germline ends came to 13 bases. The CDR3 is made up of 14 amino acids. CDR3 DNA: TGTGCCAGCAGCTGGGGACCGAAGTTCTACGAGCAGTACTTC. Protein sequence: CASSWGPKFYEQYF.

The genes are TRBV7-2 and TRBJ1-6; D call uncertain. The CDR3 has 15 residues. V shed 0 bases and J shed 0 bases, with 3 bases lying between them. CDR1 and CDR2 (germline): SGHTA, FQGNSA. The CDR3 DNA sequence: TGTGCCAGCAGCTTAGCAAGCTCCTATAATTCACCCCTCCACTTT. Translating it yields CASSLASSYNSPLHF.

There are a few counts of this clonotype. The J gene is TRBJ1-2, the V gene TRBV28, with 11 bases that match TRBD1. V shed 7 bases, J shed 6 bases, and the junction held 13 bases outside the gene matches. Germline-derived CDR1 and CDR2 are MDHEN and SYDVKM. The CDR3 extends over 16 amino acids. The CDR3 sequence is CASIRGLGQGEDGYTF. The CDR3 bases are TGTGCCAGCATCCGAGGACTGGGACAGGGGGAGGATGGCTACACCTTC.